The clone carrying this T cell receptor beta chain was seen just once. Original processing methods: Nucleated cell number was recorded as an estimate derived from reference gene primer amplification. Using immunoSEQ multiplex PCR, the repertoire was profiled, and TCRdb retains in-frame clones only, with some absent. The D gene and trimming were derived from the DNA, and the V and J assignments and clone size from that table. The sample has 150,000 to 200,000 clones, roughly 93% seen once. This CDR3 comprises 16 residues. Trimming cost V 3 bases and J 8 bases; bases outside gene matches: 11. Germline CDR1 reads MNHEY; CDR2 reads SMNVEV (reference sequence). This entry is derived from a study of blood T cell repertoires in COVID-19. Overall study: COVID-19 samples collected from the United States, Italy and Spain covered acute and convalescent phases. The analysed material was cDNA or gDNA that came from T cells, B-cell-depleted T cells, or PBMCs.

This sequence joins TRBV27 and TRBJ1-4; 8 nucleotides line up with TRBD1. This receptor was obtained from a woman aged 60-75 years with COVID-19, enrolled during active disease. Sequencing input: peripheral blood. In DNA, the CDR3 is TGTGCCAGCAGTTTCCGTTCGACAGGGGTAAGGGAAAAACTGTTTTTT. This sequence encodes CASSFRSTGVREKLFF.